Sequencing of this T cell receptor beta chain was carried out in a study of shared clonotypes between healthy human individuals. Study-level information: The donor pool was made up of a couple of women and three men aged 18 to 49. Findings and caveats of the study: It was the non-shared clonotypes that had lower generation probabilities than clonotypes shared by all four donors. Collection of samples was limited to blood; tissue repertoires likely differ.

V was pared by 8 bases and J by 7 bases, with 12 bases between. There are 12 residues in the CDR3. Germline CDR1 MGHRA, CDR2 YSYEKL. Naive CD8 cells lacked CD45RO, underwent positive selection for CCR7 and left out terminally differentiated effector memory CD45RA+ cells. Donation came from healthy HIV-negative adults that had no recent acute infections or vaccinations. Clones were sequenced by immunoSEQ multiplex PCR, and TCRdb holds only the in-frame ones, with some missing. The profile shows about 2 million clones, less than 95% of them singletons. This clone has a single count. Its target is unknown.

The sequenced material came from naive CD8+ T cells sorted from blood. This sequence joins TRBV4-1 and TRBJ2-1, with D possibly being TRBD1 or TRBD2 (5 bases each). This sequence was found in a man between 18 and 29 years old in good health. CDR3 in amino acids: CASSGPSNEQFF. CDR3 in DNA: TGCGCCAGCTCGGGACCCTCTAATGAGCAGTTCTTC.